This T cell receptor beta chain was identified in a study of blood T cells in healthy people across ages. Study findings and constraints: Naive and antigen-experienced cells could not be conclusively compared, given unsorted PBMCs.

The donors, all healthy, were Caucasians living in Russia, aged about 6 to 90. Each donor gave ten milliliters of peripheral blood. PCR was performed a second time for roughly 7 to 11 cycles using a sample-barcoded 5' primer and a J-beta primer mix. MiXCR was run by TCRdb on the 5' RACE reads, yielding one entry per CDR3 protein. Here the sample spans about 1.5 million distinct CDR3 sequences, 35% to 45% being singletons. Trimming pared 5 bases from V and 4 bases from J, leaving 17 bases between. This CDR3 spans 15 amino acids. Germline CDR1 is MNHEY and CDR2 is SVGEGT. A word on this clonotype: Its cognate antigen is unknown.

V is TRBV6-2 or TRBV6-3 and J is TRBJ1-2; D gene unclear. The sequence was collected from a woman in her late teens or twenties in good health. Input material: blood. The CDR3 spells CASSTGPGPGYGYTF. The CDR3 bases are TGTGCCAGCAGTACCGGGCCCGGGCCTGGCTATGGCTACACCTTC.